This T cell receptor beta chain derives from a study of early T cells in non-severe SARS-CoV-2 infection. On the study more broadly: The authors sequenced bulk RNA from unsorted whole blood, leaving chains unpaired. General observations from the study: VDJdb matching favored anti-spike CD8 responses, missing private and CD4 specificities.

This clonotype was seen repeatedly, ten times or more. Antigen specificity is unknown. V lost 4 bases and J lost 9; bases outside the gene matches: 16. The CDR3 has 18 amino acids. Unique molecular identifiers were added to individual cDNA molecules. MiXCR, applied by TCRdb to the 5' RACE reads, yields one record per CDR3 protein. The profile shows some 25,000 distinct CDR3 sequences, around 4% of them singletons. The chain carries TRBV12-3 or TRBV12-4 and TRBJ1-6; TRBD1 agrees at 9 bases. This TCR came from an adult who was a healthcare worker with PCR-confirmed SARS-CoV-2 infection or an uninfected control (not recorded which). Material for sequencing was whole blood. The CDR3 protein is CASSSTYRGQGYGSPLHF. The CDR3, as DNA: TGTGCCAGCAGTTCGACATACCGGGGACAGGGTTATGGTTCACCCCTCCACTTT.